These T cell receptor beta chains were read from a single sample in a study of CD8 T cells in ankylosing spondylitis. TCRdb re-called the 5' RACE reads through MiXCR, storing one row per CDR3 protein. The table includes 200,000 to 250,000 distinct CDR3 sequences, about 16% detected once. The sample taken for sequencing was blood, either unsorted or a sorted T cell fraction (not recorded which). These receptors were collected from a male donor with ankylosing spondylitis. Each CDR3 is given with its conserved first and last residue. Rows give clone size only sometimes, using once, few, many, or a class for an expanded clone.

clone_size v_call cdr3_aa
NA TRBV15 CATSSTQVTRTGAYEQYF
NA TRBV5-1 CASSLDGQPQHF
few TRBV4-1 CASSLPTSELNTEAFF
few TRBV12-3/TRBV12-4 CASSLERERSNREQFF
NA TRBV4-1 CASSQDLAGYNEQFF
NA TRBV11-3 CASTPRGAYEQYF
NA TRBV4-2 CASSPPLGGLANYGYTF
NA TRBV7-9 CASSLIGTGTYEQYF
NA TRBV18 CASSPKTPGGPTGELFF
NA TRBV27 CASSLSTWESSYNSPLHF
many TRBV29-1 CSVEDRARAPYEQYF
few TRBV7-6 CASSSDRGYGYTF
NA TRBV5-1 CASSLWQSYEQYF
NA TRBV11-2 CASSLTAGAPGSTDTQYF
few TRBV12-3/TRBV12-4 CASSYLAAFTDTQYF
many TRBV12-3/TRBV12-4 CASSPQGRFDNEQFF
few TRBV10-3 CAISDRGEATEAFF
few TRBV5-1 CASSWEGFESYEQYF
few TRBV6-2/TRBV6-3 CASSYPTVNLQETQYF
NA TRBV4-1 CASSLRGLENIQYF
few TRBV20-1 CSAHEPRANNEQFF
few TRBV5-1 CASSLEPGGYEQYF
NA TRBV4-1 CASSQGVSGWEPQHF